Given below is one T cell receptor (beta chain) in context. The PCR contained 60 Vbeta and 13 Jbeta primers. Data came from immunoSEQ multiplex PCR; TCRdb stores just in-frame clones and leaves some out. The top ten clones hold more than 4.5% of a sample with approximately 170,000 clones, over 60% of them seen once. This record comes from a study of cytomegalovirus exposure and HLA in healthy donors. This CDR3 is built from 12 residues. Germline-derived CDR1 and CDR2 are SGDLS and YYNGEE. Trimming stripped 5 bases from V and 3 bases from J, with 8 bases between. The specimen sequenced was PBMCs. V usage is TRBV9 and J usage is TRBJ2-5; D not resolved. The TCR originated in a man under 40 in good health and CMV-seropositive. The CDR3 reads CASSQGEETQYF. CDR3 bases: TGTGCCAGCAGTCAAGGAGAAGAGACCCAGTACTTC.